These T cell receptor beta chains were read from a single sample in a study of graft-versus-host responses after intestinal transplantation. TCRdb keeps only in-frame clones here, not all; method: immunoSEQ multiplex PCR. The sample consists of over 75,000 clones, around nine tenths of them appearing once. Their antigens are not known. Sequencing was performed on unstimulated CD4+ T cells sorted from spleen or lymph node cells, taken before intestinal transplant. These receptor sequences come from a human donor who received an intestinal transplant. CDR3s include the opening cysteine and the closing phenylalanine or tryptophan. Fields, in order: CDR3 protein, CDR3 DNA, clone size, J gene, V gene, D gene. The D gene is left open where the match is weak. The size field is filled for only some rows; it gives once, few, many or a size class.

CDR3: CASSLEPNTEAFF; DNA: TGTGCTAGCAGCTTAGAGCCGAACACTGAAGCTTTCTTT; size: .; J: TRBJ1-1; V: TRBV7-7; D: .
CDR3: CASSDQAGRRENEQFF; DNA: TGTGCCAGCAGTGACCAGGCGGGACGCCGGGAAAATGAGCAGTTCTTC; size: once; J: TRBJ2-1; V: TRBV6-1; D: .
CDR3: CASSIQGSYNSPLHF; DNA: TGTGCCAGTAGTATACAGGGCTCCTATAATTCACCCCTCCACTTT; size: .; J: TRBJ1-6; V: TRBV19; D: .
CDR3: CASSLVPSTDTQYF; DNA: TGTGCCAGCAGCCTTGTCCCTAGCACAGATACGCAGTATTTT; size: .; J: TRBJ2-3; V: TRBV7-3; D: .
CDR3: CASSQEGGVTYNEQFF; DNA: TGTGCCAGCAGCCAAGAGGGGGGGGTCACCTACAATGAGCAGTTCTTC; size: .; J: TRBJ2-1; V: TRBV4-2; D: TRBD2
CDR3: CAWSPGTGSHEQYF; DNA: TGTGCCTGGAGTCCCGGGACAGGGTCACACGAGCAGTACTTC; size: .; J: TRBJ2-7; V: TRBV30; D: TRBD1
CDR3: CASSSQTSGGVSTDTQYF; DNA: TGCGCCAGCAGCTCCCAGACTAGCGGGGGGGTATCCACAGATACGCAGTATTTT; size: .; J: TRBJ2-3; V: TRBV5-1; D: TRBD2
CDR3: CASSSLTGGPYEQYF; DNA: TGTGCCAGCAGCTCCCTAACAGGGGGACCCTACGAGCAGTACTTC; size: .; J: TRBJ2-7; V: TRBV7-9; D: TRBD1
CDR3: CASRLQGGGNTIYF; DNA: TGTGCCAGCAGGCTACAGGGGGGAGGAAACACCATATATTTT; size: .; J: TRBJ1-3; V: TRBV6-5; D: TRBD1
CDR3: CASSPDWADTQYF; DNA: TGTGCCAGCAGCCCGGACTGGGCGGATACGCAGTATTTT; size: .; J: TRBJ2-3; V: TRBV7-2; D: .
CDR3: CASSLTSGRNTGELFF; DNA: TGTGCCAGCAGTTTAACTAGCGGGAGGAACACCGGGGAGCTGTTTTTT; size: .; J: TRBJ2-2; V: TRBV6-5; D: TRBD2
CDR3: CATLGQGTDTQYF; DNA: TGTGCCACTCTGGGACAGGGGACAGATACGCAGTATTTT; size: .; J: TRBJ2-3; V: TRBV28; D: TRBD1
CDR3: CASSVGSGSRRSYNEQFF; DNA: TGTGCCAGCAGTGTTGGTAGCGGGAGCCGGCGGTCCTACAATGAGCAGTTCTTC; size: .; J: TRBJ2-1; V: TRBV6-1; D: TRBD2
CDR3: CASSLGGLLGGYTF; DNA: TGTGCCAGCAGTTTGGGCGGACTCCTAGGTGGCTACACCTTC; size: .; J: TRBJ1-2; V: TRBV28; D: .
CDR3: CAWSRDRGEWEQYF; DNA: TGTGCCTGGAGTAGGGACAGGGGAGAATGGGAGCAGTACTTC; size: .; J: TRBJ2-7; V: TRBV30; D: TRBD1
CDR3: CSVEGQGVSGYTF; DNA: TGCAGCGTTGAAGGACAGGGGGTGAGTGGCTACACCTTC; size: .; J: TRBJ1-2; V: TRBV29-1; D: TRBD1
CDR3: CASSETSLAQYF; DNA: TGTGCCAGCAGTGAGACTAGTTTAGCGCAGTACTTC; size: .; J: TRBJ2-7; V: TRBV6-1; D: .
CDR3: CASSEEGGGPETQYF; DNA: TGTGCCAGCAGTGAAGAAGGGGGGGGGCCGGAGACCCAGTACTTC; size: .; J: TRBJ2-5; V: TRBV25-1; D: .
CDR3: CASSATGNYGYTF; DNA: TGTGCCAGCAGTGCGACAGGGAACTATGGCTACACCTTC; size: .; J: TRBJ1-2; V: TRBV6-5; D: TRBD1
CDR3: CASSLVAGGLGTQYF; DNA: TGTGCCAGCAGTTTAGTGGCGGGAGGGTTGGGGACCCAGTACTTC; size: .; J: TRBJ2-5; V: TRBV27; D: TRBD2
CDR3: CASSLDGTSETQYF; DNA: TGCGCCAGCAGCTTGGATGGGACTTCGGAGACCCAGTACTTC; size: .; J: TRBJ2-5; V: TRBV5-1; D: .
CDR3: CASRSAGTYEQYF; DNA: TGTGCCAGCAGGTCAGCGGGGACCTACGAGCAGTACTTC; size: once; J: TRBJ2-7; V: TRBV11-2; D: TRBD2
CDR3: CASSQQYEQYF; DNA: TGTGCCAGCAGTCAACAGTACGAGCAGTACTTC; size: .; J: TRBJ2-7; V: TRBV28; D: .
CDR3: CASSKGGQGEQYF; DNA: TGTGCCAGCAGCAAAGGCGGACAGGGCGAGCAGTACTTC; size: .; J: TRBJ2-7; V: TRBV21-1; D: .
CDR3: CASSIGLVSDTQYF; DNA: TGTGCCAGTAGTATTGGTCTAGTTTCGGATACGCAGTATTTT; size: .; J: TRBJ2-3; V: TRBV19; D: .
CDR3: CASSVGGGAFRELFF; DNA: TGTGCCAGCAGCGTAGGCGGGGGGGCATTTCGGGAGCTGTTTTTT; size: .; J: TRBJ2-2; V: TRBV9; D: TRBD2
CDR3: CASSSQRGGLNSYNEQFF; DNA: TGTGCCAGCAGCTCCCAGCGGGGGGGCCTTAACTCCTACAATGAGCAGTTCTTC; size: .; J: TRBJ2-1; V: TRBV7-2; D: TRBD2
CDR3: CASKASGSTNEKLFF; DNA: TGTGCCAGCAAGGCAAGCGGTTCAACTAATGAAAAACTGTTTTTT; size: .; J: TRBJ1-4; V: TRBV2; D: .
CDR3: CSVAPSKTGGYYEQYF; DNA: TGCAGCGTTGCCCCCTCTAAGACAGGGGGGTACTACGAGCAGTACTTC; size: .; J: TRBJ2-7; V: TRBV29-1; D: TRBD1
CDR3: CASSPTPAGGPGIQYF; DNA: TGCGCCAGCAGCCCAACCCCAGCGGGGGGGCCGGGCATTCAGTACTTC; size: .; J: TRBJ2-4; V: TRBV5-1; D: TRBD2
CDR3: CASSFGGSNEKLFF; DNA: TGCGCCAGCAGCTTCGGGGGTTCTAATGAAAAACTGTTTTTT; size: few; J: TRBJ1-4; V: TRBV5-1; D: .
CDR3: CASSVGYPTDTQYF; DNA: TGTGCCAGCAGCGTCGGGTATCCAACAGATACGCAGTATTTT; size: .; J: TRBJ2-3; V: TRBV9; D: .
CDR3: CASSQVGGETQYF; DNA: TGTGCCAGCAGCCAAGTCGGGGGAGAGACCCAGTACTTC; size: .; J: TRBJ2-5; V: TRBV4-2; D: .
CDR3: CASSLLTALALSSGANVLTF; DNA: TGTGCCAGCAGCCTACTCACGGCACTAGCGTTATCTTCTGGGGCCAACGTCCTGACTTTC; size: .; J: TRBJ2-6; V: TRBV4-2; D: TRBD2
CDR3: CASRVDPGYEQYF; DNA: TGTGCCTCGAGGGTAGACCCGGGCTACGAGCAGTACTTC; size: .; J: TRBJ2-7; V: TRBV7-9; D: .
CDR3: CASSFRGEKLFF; DNA: TGTGCCAGCAGTTTTCGGGGTGAAAAACTGTTTTTT; size: .; J: TRBJ1-4; V: TRBV27; D: .
CDR3: CAISDRTGEMYGYTF; DNA: TGTGCCATCAGTGACCGGACAGGGGAAATGTATGGCTACACCTTC; size: .; J: TRBJ1-2; V: TRBV10-3; D: TRBD1
CDR3: CASSPPGGQGTEAFF; DNA: TGTGCCAGCTCACCACCGGGGGGACAGGGAACTGAAGCTTTCTTT; size: .; J: TRBJ1-1; V: TRBV18; D: TRBD1
CDR3: CASSLWASERKETQYF; DNA: TGCGCCAGCAGCTTGTGGGCTAGCGAACGGAAGGAGACCCAGTACTTC; size: .; J: TRBJ2-5; V: TRBV5-1; D: .
CDR3: CASSLFMAGKKETQYF; DNA: TGTGCCAGCAGTTTATTTATGGCAGGAAAAAAAGAGACCCAGTACTTC; size: .; J: TRBJ2-5; V: TRBV27; D: .
CDR3: CASSYRGLSPLHF; DNA: TGTGCCAGCAGTTACAGGGGGCTTTCACCCCTCCACTTT; size: once; J: TRBJ1-6; V: TRBV27; D: TRBD1
CDR3: CASSEEETQYF; DNA: TGTGCCAGCTCGGAGGAAGAGACCCAGTACTTC; size: .; J: TRBJ2-5; V: TRBV18; D: .
CDR3: CASNPPGGGNSYEQYF; DNA: TGTGCCAGCAACCCCCCCGGCGGGGGAAATAGCTACGAGCAGTACTTC; size: .; J: TRBJ2-7; V: TRBV28; D: TRBD2
CDR3: CASSAEGAPGIAEAFF; DNA: TGTGCCAGCAGTGCCGAGGGGGCTCCGGGTATCGCTGAAGCTTTCTTT; size: .; J: TRBJ1-1; V: TRBV6-1; D: TRBD1
CDR3: CASSPRTRTDTQYF; DNA: TGTGCCAGCTCACCGCGGACACGCACAGATACGCAGTATTTT; size: .; J: TRBJ2-3; V: TRBV18; D: .
CDR3: CASSQDADQPQHF; DNA: TGTGCCAGCAGCCAAGATGCGGATCAGCCCCAGCATTTT; size: .; J: TRBJ1-5; V: TRBV4-2; D: .
CDR3: CASSVGRTGAHNEQFF; DNA: TGTGCCAGCAGCGTAGGCCGGACAGGGGCCCACAATGAGCAGTTCTTC; size: .; J: TRBJ2-1; V: TRBV9; D: TRBD1
CDR3: CASSYRATNEKLFF; DNA: TGTGCCAGCAGTTACAGAGCAACTAATGAAAAACTGTTTTTT; size: .; J: TRBJ1-4; V: TRBV6-5; D: .
CDR3: CAWSSRRGSPLHF; DNA: TGTGCCTGGAGCTCCAGGAGGGGTTCACCCCTCCACTTT; size: .; J: TRBJ1-6; V: TRBV30; D: .
CDR3: CASSVYGGSEQYF; DNA: TGTGCCAGCAGCGTCTACGGCGGGAGCGAGCAGTACTTC; size: .; J: TRBJ2-7; V: TRBV7-2; D: TRBD2
CDR3: CATSPSSSYNEQFF; DNA: TGTGCCACCTCCCCCTCTAGCTCCTACAATGAGCAGTTCTTC; size: .; J: TRBJ2-1; V: TRBV15; D: .
CDR3: CASSANRDRLGANVLTF; DNA: TGTGCCAGCAGTGCCAACAGGGACCGTCTGGGGGCCAACGTCCTGACTTTC; size: .; J: TRBJ2-6; V: TRBV25-1; D: .
CDR3: CASSLEGASTDTQYF; DNA: TGCGCCAGCAGCTTGGAAGGGGCGAGCACAGATACGCAGTATTTT; size: .; J: TRBJ2-3; V: TRBV5-1; D: .
CDR3: CASSGGDRTDTQYF; DNA: TGCGCCAGCAGCGGGGGGGATCGGACAGATACGCAGTATTTT; size: few; J: TRBJ2-3; V: TRBV4-1; D: TRBD2